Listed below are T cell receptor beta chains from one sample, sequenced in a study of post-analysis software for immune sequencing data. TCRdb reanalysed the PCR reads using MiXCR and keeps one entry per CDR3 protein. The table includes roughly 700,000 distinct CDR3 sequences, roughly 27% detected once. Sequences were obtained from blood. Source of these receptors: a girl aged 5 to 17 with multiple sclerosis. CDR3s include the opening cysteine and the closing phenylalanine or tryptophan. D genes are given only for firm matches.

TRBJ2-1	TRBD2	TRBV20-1	CSARDSSPTTSRSYNEQFF
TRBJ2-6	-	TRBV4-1	CASSQVLNSGANVLTF
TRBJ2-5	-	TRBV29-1	CSVQQGLETQYF
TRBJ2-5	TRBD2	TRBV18	CASSPNGLAGAETQYF
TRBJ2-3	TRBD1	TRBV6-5	CASSYGQASTDTQYF
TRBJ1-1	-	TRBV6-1	CASSELRQGRAFF
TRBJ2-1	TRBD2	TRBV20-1	CSPKVPGGSFDNEQFF
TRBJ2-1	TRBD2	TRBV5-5	CASSPGPAGGPFSYNEQFF
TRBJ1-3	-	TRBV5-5	CASSDILQGYSGNTIYF
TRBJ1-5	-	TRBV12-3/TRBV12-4	CVSSQQGGNQPQHF
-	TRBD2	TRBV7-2	CASSSTSGGTQETQFF
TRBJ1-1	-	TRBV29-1	CSVELRGTEAFF
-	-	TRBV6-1	CASSSGAVGRYEQYF
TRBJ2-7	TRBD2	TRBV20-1	CSADSGAPYEQYF
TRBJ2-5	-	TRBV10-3	CAIKNLPQETQYF
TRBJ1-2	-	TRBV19	CASSHAGSNGYTF
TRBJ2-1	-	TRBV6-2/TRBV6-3	CASSYSPQSYNEQFF
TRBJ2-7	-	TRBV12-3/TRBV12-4	CASSLGPRALEQYF
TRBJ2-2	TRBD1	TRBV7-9	CASSVGQYTGELFF
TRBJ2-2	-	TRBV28	CATHRLNTVELFF
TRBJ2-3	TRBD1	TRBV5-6	CASSPRAGGSDTQYF
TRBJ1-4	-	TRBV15	CATSSENEKLFF
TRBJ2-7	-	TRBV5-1	CASSLEDPSYEQYF
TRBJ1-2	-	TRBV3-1	CASSQVRGGYTF
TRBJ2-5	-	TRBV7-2	CASTEAETQYF
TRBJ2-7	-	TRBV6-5	CASSPAGRDYEQYF
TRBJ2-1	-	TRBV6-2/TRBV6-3	CASSSLASFYNEQFF
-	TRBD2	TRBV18	CASSRMVGAGGRETQYF
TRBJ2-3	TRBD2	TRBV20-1	CSAATSRTDTQYF
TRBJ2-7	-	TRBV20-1	CSAHEGTYEQYF
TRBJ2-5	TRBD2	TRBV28	CASLPGGAQETQYF
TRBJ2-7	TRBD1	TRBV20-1	CSVPLPTGPYEQYF
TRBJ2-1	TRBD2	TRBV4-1	CASSQAGGGAYEQFF